Given below is one T cell receptor beta chain in context. Its antigen is currently unknown. These data originate in a study of CD8 T cells in ankylosing spondylitis. From germline, CDR1 is LNHNV and CDR2 YYDKDF (reference sequence). The V gene lost 6 bases and the J gene lost 4 bases, with 13 bases spanning the gap. This CDR3 region has 14 residues. Findings and caveats of the study: Researchers reportedly found disease-linked clones significantly enriched in matched ankylosing spondylitis synovial fluid. A TCR beta motif of several highly homologous variants seemed to mark ankylosing spondylitis blood.

One entry per CDR3 protein results from TCRdb running MiXCR on the 5' RACE reads. In the table there are over 400,000 distinct CDR3 sequences, 20% to 30% of which are singletons. The V gene is TRBV15, the J gene TRBJ1-3; D is uncertain. Sequencing was done on a sample of blood, either unsorted or a sorted T cell fraction (not recorded which). The receptor's source is a male donor with ankylosing spondylitis. This chain's CDR3 is CATRPSRVGNTIYF. As DNA, the CDR3 is TGTGCCACCAGACCAAGTCGGGTAGGAAACACCATATATTTT. Variable domain in full (rest from reference TRBV15 and TRBJ1-3): DAMVIQNPRYQVTQFGKPVTLSCSQTLNHNVMYWYQQKSSQAPKLLFHYYDKDFNNEADTPDNFQSRRPNTSFCFLDIRSPGLGDTAMYLCATRPSRVGNTIYFGEGSWLTVV.